These T cell receptor beta chains were read from a single sample in a study of regulatory T cells in long-lasting Graves disease. TCRdb reprocessed the multiplex PCR reads with MiXCR, giving one entry per CDR3 protein. Seen here are 530,000 or so distinct CDR3 sequences, roughly 13% observed once, and the top ten hold roughly a tenth. These data were also reused for a study on T cells in Graves' hyperthyroidism and ophthalmopathy.

Source: peripheral blood mononuclear cells (PBMCs), taken at new diagnosis, from a patient treated with antithyroid drugs. Source of these receptors: a man younger than 40 with Graves disease. Both conserved end residues are part of each CDR3. A D gene is named only where the DNA matches it firmly. Size is omitted from some rows. Given values are once, few, many or a class for expanded clones.

j_gene	d_gene	abundance	v_gene	CDR3nt	CDR3aa
TRBJ2-3	TRBD2	many	TRBV2	TGTGCCAGCAGTGAATCTAGCGGGAGTGTGAATACGCAGTATTTT	CASSESSGSVNTQYF
TRBJ2-7	NA	many	TRBV28	TGTGCCAGCAGTTTTCCCAGAATCTACGAGCAGTACTTC	CASSFPRIYEQYF
TRBJ2-7	NA	few	TRBV12-3/TRBV12-4	TGTGCCAGCAGTTTATTCCGCCACTACGAGCAGTACTTC	CASSLFRHYEQYF
TRBJ2-7	TRBD2	many	TRBV29-1	TGCAGCGTTGAAGATGGGGCGGGAGGGCCCTACGAGCAGTACTTC	CSVEDGAGGPYEQYF
TRBJ2-3	NA	few	TRBV6-2/TRBV6-3	TGTGCCAGCATCCCCGAGGGTGCAGATACGCAGTATTTT	CASIPEGADTQYF
TRBJ2-7	NA	many	TRBV7-2	TGTGCCAGCAGCATTGGACAGTCCTCCTACGAGCAGTACTTC	CASSIGQSSYEQYF
TRBJ2-2	TRBD2	many	TRBV7-9	TGTGCCAGCCGCCGGGTAGCGGGAGCGATTACAGTCCCCGGGGAGCTGTTTTTT	CASRRVAGAITVPGELFF
TRBJ2-7	TRBD1	NA	TRBV29-1	TGCAGCGGAGGAAACAGGGGGCTCTACGAGCAGTACTTC	CSGGNRGLYEQYF
TRBJ2-7	NA	few	TRBV4-1	TGCGCCAGCAGCCAAGGATTCCTATCCTACGAGCAGTACTTC	CASSQGFLSYEQYF
TRBJ2-5	NA	many	TRBV2	TGTGCCAGCAGTGAGAGGGCAGTCCAAGAGACCCAGTACTTC	CASSERAVQETQYF
TRBJ2-2	NA	many	TRBV10-3	TGTGCCATCTCTCTTGGGCCGTCGACCGGGGAGCTGTTTTTT	CAISLGPSTGELFF
TRBJ2-3	NA	many	TRBV11-2	TGTGCCAGCAGCTCGGCAAAGGCTAGCAGCACAGATACGCAGTATTTT	CASSSAKASSTDTQYF
TRBJ2-7	TRBD2	few	TRBV27	TGTGCCAGCAGACTAGCGTATAGCTCCTACGAGCAGTACTTC	CASRLAYSSYEQYF
TRBJ2-7	TRBD2	few	TRBV12-3/TRBV12-4	TGTGCCAGCAGTTTATCCGGGACTAGCGGGCGTTCGACCCTTGGAGAGCAGTACTTC	CASSLSGTSGRSTLGEQYF
TRBJ1-2	NA	few	TRBV24-1	TGTGCCACCAGTGATTTGAAAGTGAACTATGGCTACACCTTC	CATSDLKVNYGYTF
TRBJ1-3	NA	NA	TRBV7-9	TGTGCCAGCAGCTTGAATACGAGAGGAAACACCATATATTTT	CASSLNTRGNTIYF
TRBJ2-3	TRBD1	many	TRBV27	TGTGCCAGCAGCCACAGGGGGAGGCGCTACACAGATACGCAGTATTTT	CASSHRGRRYTDTQYF
TRBJ2-3	NA	many	TRBV6-1	TGTGCCAGCAGTAGTGCGTTTCCCGAGGGAGATACGCAGTATTTT	CASSSAFPEGDTQYF
TRBJ2-7	NA	NA	TRBV20-1	TGCAGTGCTAGGTCCGGCGAGCAGTACTTC	CSARSGEQYF
TRBJ2-4	TRBD2	few	TRBV20-1	TGCAGTGCTAGTGCCGCGGGAGGCTCTTCAGCCAAAAACATTCAGTACTTC	CSASAAGGSSAKNIQYF
TRBJ1-2	TRBD1	NA	TRBV3-1	TGTGCCAGCGGTTACACAGGGGTCGCTAACTATGGCTACACCTTC	CASGYTGVANYGYTF
TRBJ2-3	NA	many	TRBV7-6	TGTGCCAGCAGCTTATCCGGTGGAGGCCCAGGCTTCACAGATACGCAGTATTTT	CASSLSGGGPGFTDTQYF
TRBJ1-4	NA	few	TRBV2	TGTGCCAGCAGTGAAGGCCCGGCAACTAATGAAAAACTGTTTTTT	CASSEGPATNEKLFF
TRBJ1-1	NA	many	TRBV20-1	TGCAGTGCCCCAAGAGTTAGGGGGACTGAAGCTTTCTTT	CSAPRVRGTEAFF
TRBJ1-5	NA	many	TRBV27	TGTGCCAGCAGCGTATACCCCGGGGGTGTCAATCAGCCCCAGCATTTT	CASSVYPGGVNQPQHF
TRBJ2-3	TRBD2	NA	TRBV30	TGTGCCTGGAGTCTCCTAGCGGGGAGCACAGATACGCGGTATTTT	CAWSLLAGSTDTRYF
TRBJ2-5	NA	NA	TRBV5-1	TGCGCCAGCAGCCCCTCGGGACCAGACCGAGAGACCCAGTACTTC	CASSPSGPDRETQYF
TRBJ2-6	NA	many	TRBV6-2/TRBV6-3	TGTGCCAGCAGTGCCCCTTCAGGGGCGGGGGCCAACGTCCTGACTTTC	CASSAPSGAGANVLTF
TRBJ2-3	TRBD2	many	TRBV24-1	TGTGCCACCAGTGATGCAGCGGGGGTCACAGATACGCAGTATTTT	CATSDAAGVTDTQYF
TRBJ1-5	NA	NA	TRBV5-1	TGCGCCAGCAGCTTGGGGGACACCTATAGCAATCAGCCCCAGCATTTT	CASSLGDTYSNQPQHF
TRBJ2-2	TRBD2	few	TRBV6-4	TGTGCCAGCAGTGACACTAGCGGGAGCACCGGGGAGCTGTTTTTT	CASSDTSGSTGELFF
TRBJ2-7	TRBD2	many	TRBV7-9	TGTGCCAGCAGCTACGGTCTAGCGGGAGATGAGCAGTACTTC	CASSYGLAGDEQYF
TRBJ2-1	NA	NA	TRBV19	TGTGCCAGTGGGGTGCACCCTTACAATGAGCAGTTCTTC	CASGVHPYNEQFF
TRBJ2-1	TRBD2	many	TRBV5-1	TGCGCCAGCAGCTCGGGGAAGGCGGGAGGTATATACAATGAGCAGTTCTTC	CASSSGKAGGIYNEQFF
TRBJ1-2	NA	few	TRBV29-1	TGCAGCGTCCAGAATCTCGGGGTGGACTATGGCTACACCTTC	CSVQNLGVDYGYTF
TRBJ2-1	TRBD2	many	TRBV12-3/TRBV12-4	TGTGCCAGCAGGTCTAGCGGGAGGGCCACCCTCAATGAGCAGTTCTTC	CASRSSGRATLNEQFF
TRBJ2-2	NA	many	TRBV12-3/TRBV12-4	TGTGCCAGCATGGTAGTCCTGAGCGGCGGGGAGCTGTTTTTT	CASMVVLSGGELFF
TRBJ2-5	NA	few	TRBV3-1	TGTGCCAGCAGCCAGAGGCCGTGGCGGTTCAACCAAGAGACCCAGTACTTC	CASSQRPWRFNQETQYF
TRBJ1-1	TRBD1	NA	TRBV2	TGTGCCAGCAGTGCCGACAGGGGTGGAGCTTTCTTT	CASSADRGGAFF
TRBJ2-7	TRBD2	NA	TRBV29-1	TGCAGCGCCGCGGGACTAGCGGGAGATCCCTACGAGCAGTACTTC	CSAAGLAGDPYEQYF
TRBJ2-2	NA	NA	TRBV18	TGTGCCAGCTCACCACCCGGGGATCAGAGTACCGGGGAGCTGTTTTTT	CASSPPGDQSTGELFF
TRBJ1-5	TRBD1	many	TRBV2	TGTGCCAGCAGTCGAGACAGGGTGAATCAGCCCCAGCATTTT	CASSRDRVNQPQHF
TRBJ2-5	TRBD1	NA	TRBV25-1	TGTGCCAGCAGTATCGCAGGGGGAGAGACCCAGTACTTC	CASSIAGGETQYF
TRBJ2-7	NA	many	TRBV11-2	TGTGCCAGCAGCTTCACCGGGATCCACTACGAGCAGTACTTC	CASSFTGIHYEQYF
TRBJ2-7	TRBD2	NA	TRBV3-1	TGTGCCAGCAGCCTCTATCGGACTAGCGGGGTCTACGAGCAGTACTTC	CASSLYRTSGVYEQYF